What follows are 20 T cell receptor beta chains derived from one specimen sequenced in a study of blood T cell repertoires in COVID-19 (dated by TCRdb to 2020 to 2021). Libraries were built with the immunoSEQ multiplex PCR assay. Entries here come from immuneACCESS through TCRdb and include only in-frame sequences with V and J called. Some clones fail to appear in such tables; in the studies checked, an unresolved V gene covers under half of the shortfall, and the cause of the remainder is unknown. The table for this sample lists under 300,000 clones; roughly 84% of them were counted only once. Jointly, the top ten make up roughly 3.6% of the sample. Sequenced sample: PBMCs or T cells enriched from blood (not recorded which). These receptors were obtained from a man between 50 and 59 years old who had recovered from COVID-19.

The genes are TRBV11-1 and TRBJ2-1; 11 positions match TRBD1. V lost 7 bases, J lost 9 bases, and 11 bases stayed unmatched. The CDR3 consists of 15 residues. CDR1 is SGHAT and CDR2 is FQDESV in the germline V gene (reference sequence). The CDR3 DNA follows: TGTGCCAGCACCCTTTTGAGGACAGGGGGCACTGAGCAGTTCTTC. Translation gives CASTLLRTGGTEQFF.

The chain joins TRBV5-1 to TRBJ2-7; TRBD1 aligns across 8 bases. The ends lost 2 bases at V and 7 bases at J; junction bases unmatched: 8. CDR3 length equals 14 residues. From germline, CDR1 is SGHRS and CDR2 YFSETQ. The CDR3, as DNA: TGCGCCAGCAGCTTTGGAGGACAGGGAATGGAGCAGTACTTC. It specifies CASSFGGQGMEQYF.

This sequence joins TRBV5-5 and TRBJ1-1; 9 bases are a match to TRBD1. CDR1 SGHKS and CDR2 YYEKEE come from the germline V gene (reference sequence). This CDR3 is built from 16 residues. With V trimmed by 5 bases and J by 3 bases, 11 bases remained unmatched. The CDR3 bases are TGTGCCAGCAGTATCCAACAGGGGGCATGGGACACTGAAGCTTTCTTT. It encodes CASSIQQGAWDTEAFF.

This clone showed up just a few times. This chain connects TRBV4-1 to TRBJ1-5, with D possibly being TRBD1 (5 bases). CDR1 and CDR2 from the germline V gene are MGHRA and YSYEKL. Between the trimmed V and J ends, which lost 8 bases and 0 bases, there was a span of 11 bases. CDR3 size: 14 residues. This CDR3 reads CASRRENSNQPQHF. The CDR3 DNA is TGCGCCAGCCGCAGGGAAAATAGCAATCAGCCCCAGCATTTT.

This chain joins TRBV3-1 (or the pseudogene TRBV3-2) and TRBJ1-1; 11 positions agree with TRBD1. CDR1 is LGHDT, CDR2 YNNKEL, per germline (reference sequence). V lost 0 bases to trimming and J lost 8 bases; unmatched junction nucleotides: 5. The length of the CDR3 is 15 residues. The CDR3 DNA reads TGTGCCAGCAGCCAAGACCCCGGGACAGGGGGGGAAGCTTTCTTT. Its translation: CASSQDPGTGGEAFF.

The rearrangement uses TRBV5-4 and TRBJ1-4, with D perhaps TRBD1 (5 bases). Trimming pared 4 bases from V and 6 bases from J, leaving 16 bases between. The CDR3 consists of 15 residues. Germline values: CDR1 SGHNT, CDR2 YYREEE (reference sequence). In DNA, the CDR3 is TGTGCCAGCAGCCAGAAAACAGGAGAACATGAAAAACTGTTTTTT. Its protein product is CASSQKTGEHEKLFF.

The chain joins TRBV5-1 to TRBJ2-3; 10 nucleotides agree with TRBD2. This CDR3 comprises 18 residues. Germline V CDR1 and CDR2: SGHRS, YFSETQ. V was clipped by 7 bases and J by 6 bases; unmatched bases: 20. CDR3 protein: CASAPQPSGTSVSDTQYF. The CDR3 coding sequence is TGCGCCAGCGCGCCCCAGCCCTCGGGGACTAGCGTTAGCGATACGCAGTATTTT.

This clone was detected once. J is TRBJ2-1 and V is TRBV19; 7 positions agree with TRBD2. Germline-derived CDR1 and CDR2 are LNHDA and SQIVND (reference sequence). The CDR3 loop spans 12 amino acids. The junction had 3 bases not matched to a gene; V was cut back by 3 bases and J by 10 bases. The CDR3 bases are TGTGCCAGTAGTATTTCTAGCGGAGAGCAGTTCTTC. Translated: CASSISSGEQFF.

V usage is TRBV2 and J usage is TRBJ1-4; D unclear. The V end lost 6 bases, the J end lost 0 bases, and 11 bases lay between the germline ends. CDR1 SNHLY and CDR2 FYNNEI come from the germline V gene. The CDR3 consists of 15 residues. The CDR3 loop is CASRDGSATNEKLFF. As DNA, the CDR3 is TGTGCCAGCAGAGACGGGAGTGCAACTAATGAAAAACTGTTTTTT.

The CDR3 DNA reads as TGTGCCAGCAGACGAGGCGGTAGCGGGGGGCTCACAGATACGCAGTATTTT. Amino acids: CASRRGGSGGLTDTQYF. The chain joins TRBV7-2 to TRBJ2-3, with 10 bases fitting TRBD2. The CDR3 sequence is 17 residues long. J was trimmed by 2 bases and V by 6 bases; bases with no gene match: 11. From germline, CDR1 is SGHTA and CDR2 FQGNSA.

V gene TRBV24-1 combines with J gene TRBJ2-1; tentatively, D is TRBD1 (6 bases). This CDR3 is 14 amino acids long. Per the germline V gene, CDR1 is KGHDR and CDR2 is SFDVKD. Trimming removed 3 bases at V and 6 bases at J, with 11 bases between. The CDR3 loop is CATSDAIQGNEQFF. CDR3 nucleotide sequence: TGTGCCACCAGTGATGCCATACAGGGCAATGAGCAGTTCTTC.

The chain carries TRBV12-5 and TRBJ2-3, with D unresolved. There are 11 residues in the CDR3. Germline V lookup: CDR1 LGHNT, CDR2 FRNRAP. V was shortened by 4 bases and J by 3 bases, with 2 bases between the two germline ends. The DNA for the CDR3 is TGTGCTAGTGGTTCTACAGATACGCAGTATTTT. It encodes CASGSTDTQYF.

The J gene is TRBJ2-3, the V gene TRBV10-3, with 7 bases identical to TRBD2. Germline V CDR1 and CDR2: ENHRY, SYGVKD. Trimming at V came to 6 bases and at J to 3 bases, leaving 9 bases not matched to a gene. This CDR3 contains 15 residues. The chain's CDR3 is CAISPLGGGTDTQYF. Written as DNA, the CDR3 is TGTGCCATCAGCCCGCTGGGCGGGGGAACAGATACGCAGTATTTT.

This clone was seen a handful of times. The gene calls are TRBV4-1 and TRBJ2-2, with TRBD1 matching over 7 bases. The V gene end was trimmed by 11 bases and the J gene end by 5 bases; junction bases not matched to a gene: 11. CDR3 length: 14 residues. Germline V gives CDR1 MGHRA, CDR2 YSYEKL. The CDR3 protein is CAARRGPETGELFF. In nucleotides, the CDR3 is TGCGCCGCCCGAAGGGGGCCGGAGACCGGGGAGCTGTTTTTT.

The chain combines TRBV18 with TRBJ1-3; tentatively, D is TRBD1 (6 bases). Trimming left V 4 bases short and J 0 bases short, with 10 bases between. The CDR3 is made up of 15 amino acids. Germline CDR1 and CDR2: KGHSH and LQKENI. The CDR3 is CASSRGQHSGNTIYF. Here the CDR3 DNA reads TGTGCCAGCTCACGGGGACAACACTCTGGAAACACCATATATTTT.

V and J are TRBV7-3 and TRBJ2-5; D is undetermined. The CDR3 has 13 amino acids. V lost 0 bases and J 2 bases, leaving 4 bases between the germline ends. The germline V gene has CDR1 SGHTA and CDR2 FQGTGA. This CDR3 reads CASSLTIQETQYF. CDR3 coding DNA: TGTGCCAGCAGCTTAACTATACAAGAGACCCAGTACTTC.

The chain is built from TRBV27 and TRBJ1-1, with TRBD1 as a possible D gene (6 bases). V lost 2 bases and J 11 bases, leaving 15 bases between the germline ends. The V gene's germline CDR1 is MNHEY and CDR2 SMNVEV (reference sequence). The CDR3 has 13 residues. As DNA, the CDR3 is TGTGCCAGCAGTTTAGTCGGGGGGGGCGGGGCTTTCTTT. Protein product: CASSLVGGGGAFF.

This chain links TRBV9 with TRBJ2-3; 8 bases are shared with TRBD2. The junction had 12 bases not matched to a gene; V was cut back by 4 bases and J by 2 bases. Germline V gene sequence: CDR1 SGDLS, CDR2 YYNGEE. CDR3 length equals 17 residues. The CDR3 region has the DNA TGTGCCAGCAGCACGAGAGGAGGACTAGCCCCCACAGATACGCAGTATTTT. Amino acids: CASSTRGGLAPTDTQYF.

Details on this clone: The junction and the germline gene differ at one end; a read error may be behind it. The chain uses TRBV7-9 and TRBJ1-1, with a possible D match to TRBD1 (5 bases). Germline V gene sequence: CDR1 SEHNR, CDR2 FQNEAQ (reference sequence). The CDR3 has 14 amino acids. CDR3 sequence (DNA): TGTGCCAGCAGCTTAAGGGGAGGGTTGTTTACCTTTACATTT. Translating it yields CASSLRGGLFTFTF.

This clone was counted a few times. The chain combines TRBV10-3 with TRBJ1-5; the D gene is possibly TRBD1 (5 bases). CDR3 size: 13 residues. The germline V gene encodes CDR1 ENHRY and CDR2 SYGVKD. V was clipped by 3 bases and J by 7 bases, with 10 bases between them. CDR3 DNA sequence: TGTGCCATCAGTGAAGGGGATAGCCAGCCCCAGCATTTT. Translating gives CAISEGDSQPQHF.